The T cell receptor (beta chain) described here comes from a study of Tregs in tolerant kidney transplant recipients. As regards this clone: Read coverage stops 3 residues before the CDR3 terminus; the germline J gene supplies the remainder.

Repertoires were generated with immunoSEQ multiplex PCR, while TCRdb's copy carries only in-frame clones and drops some. The sample has over 14,000 clones. The nonmyeloablative bone marrow transplants came from related graft donors, with transient mixed chimerism. The germline V gene has CDR1 MNHEY and CDR2 SMNVEV (reference sequence). The length of the CDR3 is 14 residues. Unmatched junction bases numbered 6, after V lost 2 bases and J lost 6 bases. The sequences come from CD4+ T cells from blood (PBMCs), collected 12 months after the transplant. This chain links TRBV27 with TRBJ1-2; TRBD1 agrees at 7 bases. This receptor was obtained from a human patient who received a combined kidney and bone marrow transplant. Some T cells here may be from the graft donor. Partial CDR3 DNA: TGTGCCAGCAGTTTAAACCAGGGGGAGGATGGC. Protein: CASSLNQGEDG. The whole CDR3 region reads CASSLNQGEDGYTF.